Listed below are T cell receptor beta chains from one sample, sequenced in a study of blood T cell repertoires in COVID-19. Sequencing used immunoSEQ multiplex PCR; TCRdb keeps in-frame clones, though not all of them. This sample has fewer than 250,000 clones, with 83% found just once. The source material was PBMCs or T cells enriched from blood (not recorded which). These receptors came from a woman aged 45-65 years who had been exposed to COVID-19. Each CDR3 is given with its conserved first and last residue. Fields, in order: D gene, J gene, clone size, V gene, CDR3 protein, CDR3 DNA. D genes are given only for firm matches. Not all rows give a size; the values are once, few, many and, for expanded clones, a class.

D: .; J: TRBJ1-2; size: .; V: TRBV7-2; CDR3: CASSLEPRAGNYGYTF; DNA: TGTGCCAGCAGCTTAGAGCCGAGGGCGGGGAACTATGGCTACACCTTC
D: .; J: TRBJ2-3; size: .; V: TRBV30; CDR3: CAWSRGFPDTQYF; DNA: TGTGCCTGGAGTCGGGGGTTCCCAGATACGCAGTATTTT
D: .; J: TRBJ1-1; size: .; V: TRBV5-1; CDR3: CASRTGNTEAFF; DNA: TGCGCCAGCAGAACTGGGAACACTGAAGCTTTCTTT
D: .; J: TRBJ1-1; size: .; V: TRBV5-6; CDR3: CASSLVGAGNTEAFF; DNA: TGTGCCAGCAGCTTGGTTGGGGCCGGAAACACTGAAGCTTTCTTT
D: TRBD2; J: TRBJ2-3; size: .; V: TRBV6-5; CDR3: CASKPAGGRDTQYF; DNA: TGTGCCAGCAAACCAGCGGGGGGCCGAGATACGCAGTATTTT
D: .; J: TRBJ2-2; size: .; V: TRBV12-3/TRBV12-4; CDR3: CASTLTGELFF; DNA: TGTGCCAGCACCTTGACCGGGGAGCTGTTTTTT
D: TRBD1; J: TRBJ1-1; size: .; V: TRBV9; CDR3: CASSVAWDSEYTEAFF; DNA: TGTGCCAGCAGCGTAGCCTGGGACAGCGAATACACTGAAGCTTTCTTT
D: TRBD1; J: TRBJ1-1; size: many; V: TRBV27; CDR3: CASSEKRTGALNTEAFF; DNA: TGTGCCAGCAGCGAGAAGCGGACAGGCGCTCTGAACACTGAAGCTTTCTTT
D: .; J: TRBJ1-4; size: .; V: TRBV18; CDR3: CASSPGQAITNEKLFF; DNA: TGTGCCAGCTCACCTGGGCAGGCGATAACTAATGAAAAACTGTTTTTT
D: .; J: TRBJ2-6; size: .; V: TRBV28; CDR3: CAGSGGRSSGANVLTF; DNA: TGTGCCGGGTCAGGTGGGCGCAGCTCTGGGGCCAACGTCCTGACTTTC
D: .; J: TRBJ2-7; size: .; V: TRBV3-1/TRBV3-2; CDR3: CASSQRGRGREQYF; DNA: TGTGCCAGCAGCCAAAGGGGCAGGGGAAGGGAGCAGTACTTC
D: .; J: TRBJ2-7; size: .; V: TRBV6-1; CDR3: CASSSEGSRSYEQYF; DNA: TGTGCCAGCAGCAGTGAGGGTAGTAGGAGCTACGAGCAGTACTTC
D: .; J: TRBJ1-2; size: .; V: TRBV10-3; CDR3: CAISVSNSNYGYTF; DNA: TGTGCCATCAGTGTTTCCAACTCTAACTATGGCTACACCTTC
D: .; J: TRBJ2-7; size: .; V: TRBV11-2; CDR3: CASSGGSYAYEQYF; DNA: TGTGCCAGCAGCGGAGGGTCTTACGCCTACGAGCAGTACTTC
D: TRBD1; J: TRBJ1-4; size: once; V: TRBV15; CDR3: CATSRGGQGNEKLFF; DNA: TGTGCCACCAGCAGAGGGGGACAGGGGAATGAAAAACTGTTTTTT
D: TRBD1; J: TRBJ1-2; size: .; V: TRBV6-5; CDR3: CASRNRGVLGYTF; DNA: TGTGCCAGCAGGAACAGGGGAGTACTTGGCTACACCTTC
D: TRBD1; J: TRBJ1-4; size: .; V: TRBV9; CDR3: CASSPQSRGLEKLFF; DNA: TGTGCCAGCAGCCCGCAGTCCAGGGGGCTTGAAAAACTGTTTTTT
D: .; J: TRBJ1-5; size: .; V: TRBV5-8; CDR3: CASSLGAARPQHF; DNA: TGTGCCAGCAGCTTGGGGGCCGCCCGGCCCCAGCATTTT
D: .; J: TRBJ1-1; size: .; V: TRBV7-2; CDR3: CASSSSVVNTEAFF; DNA: TGTGCCAGCAGCTCTTCTGTAGTGAACACTGAAGCTTTCTTT
D: .; J: TRBJ1-1; size: few; V: TRBV2; CDR3: CASTSLGGNTEAFF; DNA: TGTGCCAGCACCTCGTTAGGGGGGAACACTGAAGCTTTCTTT
D: .; J: TRBJ2-3; size: .; V: TRBV1; CDR3: CTSSPRVADTQYF; DNA: TGCACCAGCAGCCCTCGGGTAGCGGATACGCAGTATTTT
D: TRBD2; J: TRBJ2-3; size: .; V: TRBV6-2/TRBV6-3; CDR3: CASSYGSLAGSSTDTQYF; DNA: TGTGCCAGCAGTTACGGGAGTCTAGCGGGGTCTAGCACAGATACGCAGTATTTT
D: TRBD1; J: TRBJ2-3; size: once; V: TRBV10-1; CDR3: CASSSDRGPGTDTQYF; DNA: TGCGCCAGCAGCTCCGACAGGGGACCCGGCACAGATACGCAGTATTTT
D: TRBD2; J: TRBJ2-7; size: many; V: TRBV27; CDR3: CASSLLGGGAEQYF; DNA: TGTGCCAGCAGTTTACTGGGCGGGGGGGCTGAGCAGTACTTC
D: .; J: TRBJ2-5; size: .; V: TRBV5-1; CDR3: CASSLGAGQAQETQYF; DNA: TGCGCCAGCAGCTTGGGGGCGGGGCAGGCCCAAGAGACCCAGTACTTC
D: .; J: TRBJ1-1; size: .; V: TRBV5-5; CDR3: CASSFVRDTEAFF; DNA: TGTGCCAGCAGCTTTGTCCGCGACACTGAAGCTTTCTTT
D: TRBD1; J: TRBJ1-1; size: once; V: TRBV5-1; CDR3: CASSSGTGGTEAFF; DNA: TGCGCCAGCAGCTCCGGGACAGGGGGGACTGAAGCTTTCTTT